Listed here are 9 T cell receptor beta chains from one sample, sequenced in a study of blood T cell repertoires in COVID-19. TCRdb's table, derived via immunoSEQ multiplex PCR, lists solely in-frame clones and lacks some. Of about 210,000 clones in the sample, roughly 84% were seen once. The sequencing sample was made of PBMCs or T cells enriched from blood (not recorded which). The receptors were sampled from a man aged 25 to 40 in a cohort exposed to, infected with or recovered from COVID-19 (not recorded which).

V is TRBV5-6 and J is TRBJ2-3, with 9 bases identical to TRBD2. V gave up 4 bases and J gave up 1 base; unmatched junction bases: 4. Germline-derived CDR1 and CDR2 are SGHDT and YYEEEE. This CDR3 has 15 residues. CDR3 nucleotides: TGTGCCAGCAGCAATGGACTAGCGCGCACAGATACGCAGTATTTT. Protein sequence: CASSNGLARTDTQYF. The full variable domain, completed using reference TRBV5-6 and TRBJ2-3, is DAGVTQSPTHLIKTRGQQVTLRCSPKSGHDTVSWYQQALGQGPQFIFQYYEEEERQRGNFPDRFSGHQFPNYSSELNVNALLLGDSALYLCASSNGLARTDTQYFGPGTRLTVL.

In its sample, this clone was seen once. The rearrangement joins TRBV27 to TRBJ1-5, with TRBD1 as a possible D gene (5 bases). The germline CDR1 and CDR2 sequences are MNHEY and SMNVEV (reference sequence). CDR3 size: 13 residues. V lost 3 bases and J 5 bases, leaving 8 bases between the germline ends. The CDR3, as DNA: TGTGCCAGCAGTTTCCAGGGCGATCAGCCCCAGCATTTT. Encoded protein: CASSFQGDQPQHF.

The chain uses TRBV28 and TRBJ1-2, with D possibly TRBD1 on 5 matching bases. The CDR3 runs 15 residues. The germline V gene encodes CDR1 MDHEN and CDR2 SYDVKM. V shed 3 bases and J shed 1 base, with 12 bases lying between them. DNA of the CDR3: TGTGCCAGCAGTTTTCCTCTCGGGGGTAACTATGGCTACACCTTC. Amino acid sequence: CASSFPLGGNYGYTF.

This clone was seen a single time. The chain links TRBV27 to TRBJ2-1; TRBD2 agrees at 15 bases. Germline loops: CDR1 MNHEY, CDR2 SMNVEV (reference sequence). The CDR3 loop spans 13 amino acids. The junction had 2 bases not matched to a gene; V was cut back by 9 bases and J by 8 bases. The CDR3 DNA reads TGTGCCAGTTGGACTAGCGGGAGGGATGAGCAGTTCTTC. Translating gives CASWTSGRDEQFF.

V usage is TRBV29-1 and J usage is TRBJ1-5; possibly TRBD1 for D (5 bases). Trimming took 4 bases from V and 8 from J, leaving 15 bases between them. The CDR3 has 13 residues. CDR1 and CDR2 (germline): SQVTM, ANQGSEA. CDR3 loop: CSVGEGSGEPQHF. The DNA of the CDR3 is TGCAGCGTTGGGGAGGGGTCCGGGGAGCCCCAGCATTTT.

J is TRBJ2-1 and V is TRBV11-2; D remains unclear. The V and J ends lost 3 bases and 4 bases respectively, with 16 bases between them. CDR1 is SGHAT, CDR2 FQNNGV, per germline. CDR3 length: 16 amino acids. The CDR3: CASSLSAGTEYNEQFF. The CDR3 DNA reads as TGTGCCAGCAGCTTGTCGGCAGGCACAGAATACAATGAGCAGTTCTTC.

The chain carries TRBV27 and TRBJ2-7; 7 bases agree with TRBD1. From germline, CDR1 is MNHEY and CDR2 SMNVEV (reference sequence). The CDR3 is 14 residues long. Trimming cost V 6 bases and J 5 bases; bases outside gene matches: 10. CDR3 sequence reads: CASSPPGTDHEQYF. The CDR3 DNA sequence: TGTGCCAGCAGCCCGCCCGGGACAGATCACGAGCAGTACTTC.

The rearrangement links TRBV9 to TRBJ2-7; 8 bases agree with TRBD1. J gave up 0 bases and V 3 bases, and 5 bases lay outside the gene matches. This CDR3 contains 15 residues. CDR1 and CDR2 (germline): SGDLS, YYNGEE. The CDR3 DNA reads TGTGCCAGCAGCGCTACAGGGGGGAGCTCCTACGAGCAGTACTTC. Translating gives CASSATGGSSYEQYF. The complete variable domain, with remaining parts taken from reference TRBV9 and TRBJ2-7, reads DSGVTQTPKHLITATGQRVTLRCSPRSGDLSVYWYQQSLDQGLQFLIQYYNGEERAKGNILERFSAQQFPDLHSELNLSSLELGDSALYFCASSATGGSSYEQYFGPGTRLTVT.

This sequence joins TRBV13 and TRBJ2-5, with 9 positions matching TRBD2. This CDR3 is 13 amino acids long. CDR1 is PRHDT and CDR2 is FYEKMQ in the germline V gene (reference sequence). The ends lost 5 bases at V and 5 bases at J; junction bases unmatched: 3. The DNA for the CDR3 is TGTGCCAGCAGCCCTAGCGGGGTGGAGACCCAGTACTTC. Its protein product is CASSPSGVETQYF.